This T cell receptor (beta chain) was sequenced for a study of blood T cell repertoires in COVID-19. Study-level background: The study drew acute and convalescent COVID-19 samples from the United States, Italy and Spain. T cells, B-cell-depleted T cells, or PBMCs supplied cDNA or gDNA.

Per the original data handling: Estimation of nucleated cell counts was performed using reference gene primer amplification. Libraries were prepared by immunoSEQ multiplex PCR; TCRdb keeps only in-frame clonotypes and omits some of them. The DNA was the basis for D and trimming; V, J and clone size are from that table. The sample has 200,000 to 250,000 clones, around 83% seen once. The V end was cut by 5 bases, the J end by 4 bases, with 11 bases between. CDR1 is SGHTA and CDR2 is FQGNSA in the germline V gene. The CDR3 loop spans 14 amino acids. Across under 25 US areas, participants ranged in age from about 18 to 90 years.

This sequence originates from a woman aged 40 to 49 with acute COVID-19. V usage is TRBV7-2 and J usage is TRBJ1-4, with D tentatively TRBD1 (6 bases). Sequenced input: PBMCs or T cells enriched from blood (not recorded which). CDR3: CASSLGQLNEKLFF. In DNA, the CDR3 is TGTGCCAGCAGCCTTGGACAGCTTAATGAAAAACTGTTTTTT.